The 19 T cell receptor delta chains below were found in one sample sequenced in a study of gamma-delta T cells after stem cell transplantation. TCRdb reprocessed the RT-PCR reads through CATT. The sample has some 2,400 delta-chain clones; about 5.6% are singletons. The sample was gamma-delta T cells. Receptors were obtained from a human donor. It is not recorded whose cells these are; they may come from a transplant donor.

A few counts support this clone. A read error is possible here, since a much larger clone lies one base away. This chain links TRDV2 with TRDJ1, with D perhaps TRDD2 (5 bases). Germline V gives CDR1 GEAIGNYY, CDR2 EKD. The ends were cut back, 3 bases at V and 3 bases at J, with 16 bases in the middle. The CDR3 runs 15 residues. Here the CDR3 DNA reads TGTGCCTGTGACCCCCTACTGACGGTCGCCGATAAACTCATCTTT. This translates into CACDPLLTVADKLIF.

By frequency in the sample, this clone is large. Different DNA sequences within this sample yield the same CDR3. CDR3 sequence (DNA): TGTGCCTGTGACGGCCTGCTACTGGGGGACCAGTACACCGATAAACTCATCTTT. This gives the protein CACDGLLLGDQYTDKLIF. The chain combines TRDV2 with TRDJ1; 9 nucleotides match TRDD3. The junction had 13 bases not matched to a gene; V was cut back by 3 bases and J by 0 bases. This CDR3 has 18 residues. The germline V gene encodes CDR1 GEAIGNYY and CDR2 EKD.

In its sample, this clone ranks as large. V gene TRDV2 combines with J gene TRDJ1, with 8 positions matching TRDD3. The trim removed 3 bases at V and 0 bases at J, leaving 20 bases unmatched. This CDR3 is built from 20 residues. CDR1 is GEAIGNYY and CDR2 is EKD in the germline V gene. The CDR3 region is CACDHLSSEGYEGNTDKLIF. CDR3 bases: TGTGCCTGTGACCACTTAAGCTCTGAGGGATACGAGGGTAACACCGATAAACTCATCTTT.

This clone was detected only a few times. A far bigger clonotype differs at one base, so this is likely a read error. The chain joins TRDV2 to TRDJ1; 8 bases align to TRDD3. CDR1 and CDR2 (germline): GEAIGNYY, EKD. Trimming removed 3 bases from V and 7 bases from J; junction bases left unmatched: 21. This CDR3 region has 18 residues. The CDR3 DNA sequence: TGTGCCTGTGACCCCCTGTTGACTGGGGGTCGACAGGGGGCTAAACTCATCTTT. This codes for CACDPLLTGGRQGAKLIF.

This clone is medium-sized by share. The chain has TRDV2 and TRDJ1; 8 bases are shared with TRDD3. The CDR3 sequence is 15 residues long. Germline CDR1 is GEAIGNYY and CDR2 is EKD. V was pared by 3 bases and J by 1 base, with 6 bases of the junction left unmatched. Here the CDR3 reads CACDVLGGATDKLIF. Written as DNA, the CDR3 is TGTGCCTGTGACGTACTGGGGGGGGCCACCGATAAACTCATCTTT.

This clone appeared a few times. A read error may be the cause here, since a much bigger clone is one base away. V is TRDV2 and J is TRDJ3; 8 nucleotides line up with TRDD3. J was trimmed by 0 bases and V by 2 bases; bases with no gene match: 5. There are 18 residues in the CDR3. Per the germline V gene, CDR1 is GEAIGNYY and CDR2 is EKD. The chain's CDR3 is CACDSGGSDSWDTRQMFF. Written as DNA, the CDR3 is TGTGCCTGTGACAGTGGGGGATCCGACTCCTGGGACACCCGACAGATGTTTTTC.

By proportion, this clone is large (0.1 to 1%). This CDR3 is also generated by other DNA sequences in the sample. This chain joins TRDV2 and TRDJ1; 7 positions match TRDD3. Looked up from germline, CDR1 is GEAIGNYY and CDR2 is EKD. The V and J ends lost 0 bases and 2 bases, in that order; junction bases with no gene match: 14. The CDR3 covers 18 residues. CDR3 in amino acids: CACDTISTLGEPTDKLIF. The CDR3 DNA reads TGTGCCTGTGACACCATATCCACCTTGGGGGAGCCTACCGATAAACTCATCTTT.

This clone has only a few counts. Just one base apart from a much larger clone, this may be a read error. Other DNA sequences of this sample code for an identical CDR3. V usage is TRDV2 and J usage is TRDJ3; D call uncertain. The germline CDR1 and CDR2 sequences are GEAIGNYY and EKD. The CDR3 consists of 19 residues. V shed 1 base and J shed 3 bases, with 18 bases lying between them. This CDR3 is CACDTGRPLDGWDTRQMFF. CDR3 coding DNA: TGTGCCTGTGACACTGGGCGACCCCTCGATGGCTGGGACACCCGACAGATGTTTTTC.

This clone is medium-sized by share. The V call is TRDV2, the J call TRDJ1; TRDD3 matches at 10 bases. Trimming cost V 3 bases and J 0 bases; bases outside gene matches: 18. CDR1 and CDR2 (germline): GEAIGNYY, EKD. The CDR3 is made up of 20 amino acids. The DNA for the CDR3 is TGTGCCTGTGACCCCGTACTGGGGGATCAGAATCGTTCGTACACCGATAAACTCATCTTT. Its protein is CACDPVLGDQNRSYTDKLIF.

Remarks on this clone: Given a much more abundant clone one base away, this may be a read error. The V gene is TRDV2, the J gene TRDJ2; D possibly corresponds to TRDD3 (5 bases). Germline V gene lookup returns CDR1 GEAIGNYY and CDR2 EKD. The CDR3 is 15 amino acids. CDR3 DNA sequence: TGTGCCTGTGACCGGCTCGCCCAGGGGACAGCACACCTCTTCTTT. This translates into CACDRLAQGTAHLFF.

This clone is labeled medium-sized. This chain links TRDV2 with TRDJ1; D is perhaps TRDD3 (5 bases). Trimming stripped 2 bases from V and 0 bases from J, with 12 bases between. Germline V gives CDR1 GEAIGNYY, CDR2 EKD. The CDR3 totals 15 residues. In DNA, the CDR3 is TGTGCCTGTGACAGCCCGGGGACTAACACCGATAAACTCATCTTT. It translates to CACDSPGTNTDKLIF.

V gene TRDV2 combines with J gene TRDJ1; 9 bases map to TRDD3. Germline V gene data show CDR1 as GEAIGNYY and CDR2 as EKD. Losses at the gene ends were 3 bases for V and 0 bases for J; bases not matched to a gene: 16. There are 19 residues in the CDR3. The CDR3 loop is CACDAILGLGEKYTDKLIF. As DNA, the CDR3 is TGTGCCTGTGACGCTATCCTGGGACTGGGGGAGAAGTACACCGATAAACTCATCTTT.

This clone has just a few counts. TCRdb's listed protein matches a much larger clone and diverges from this DNA's translation at residue 5, likely through a read error; the protein shown comes from the DNA. V and J are TRDV2 and TRDJ1, with 11 bases fitting TRDD3. V was clipped by 3 bases and J by 0 bases; unmatched bases: 8. This CDR3 has 17 residues. CDR1 GEAIGNYY and CDR2 EKD come from the germline V gene. The CDR3 here is CACDPIGGYANTDKLIF. The DNA of the CDR3 is TGTGCCTGTGACCCCATTGGGGGATACGCCAACACCGATAAACTCATCTTT.

A word on this clone: A clone one base away is much larger, so this may be a read error. In DNA form, the CDR3 reads TGTGCCTGTGACCTTAGTGGACCATACACCGATAAACTCATCTTT. It codes for CACDLSGPYTDKLIF. The V gene is TRDV2, the J gene TRDJ1; the D is unclear. Germline V lookup: CDR1 GEAIGNYY, CDR2 EKD. Deletions cut 3 bases from V and 0 bases from J, with 13 bases between. This CDR3 contains 15 residues.

This clone was seen only a few times. The amino acid sequence in TCRdb belongs to a much larger clone and departs from this DNA's translation at residue 8, likely a sequencing read error; the sequence shown is translated from the DNA. The chain recombines TRDV2 with TRDJ3; 7 bases fit TRDD3. Germline V gene lookup returns CDR1 GEAIGNYY and CDR2 EKD. The trim removed 0 bases at V and 1 base at J, leaving 11 bases unmatched. CDR3 length equals 20 residues. In nucleotides, the CDR3 is TGTGCCTGTGACACCGTACTGGAGGATACGCGGTCCTGGGACACCCGACAGATGTTTTTC. This translates into CACDTVLEDTRSWDTRQMFF.

The sample holds a few counts of this clone. This may be a read error: a much more frequent sequence differs by one nucleotide. Distinct nucleotide sequences in the sample also encode this CDR3. The chain carries TRDV2 and TRDJ1; D possibly corresponds to TRDD3 (5 bases). The CDR3 extends over 15 amino acids. V was pared by 7 bases and J by 0 bases, with 17 bases between. Germline CDR1 is GEAIGNYY and CDR2 is EKD. In DNA, the CDR3 is TGTGCCTGCGACGCTTTACTGGAGTACACCGATAAACTCATCTTT. Translating it yields CACDALLEYTDKLIF.

Comment on this clone: The likely explanation is a read error, given a far larger clone one base away. Within the sample, other DNA sequences also encode this same CDR3. V usage is TRDV2 and J usage is TRDJ2; D may be TRDD3 (6 bases). The CDR3 consists of 16 residues. Trimming took 3 bases from V and 4 from J, leaving 17 bases between them. Germline V CDR1 and CDR2: GEAIGNYY, EKD. CDR3 residues: CACDPLVGARTAQLFF. The CDR3 DNA reads as TGTGCCTGTGACCCCCTTGTGGGGGCGAGGACAGCACAACTCTTCTTT.

By share of the sample, this clone is medium-sized (0.01 to 0.1%). The chain links TRDV2 to TRDJ1; 8 nucleotides align to TRDD3. The CDR3 covers 17 residues. Germline CDR1 GEAIGNYY, CDR2 EKD. V shed 2 bases and J 0 bases; nucleotides not matched to a gene: 10. The CDR3 nucleotides read TGTGCCTGTGACAGGTTGACTGGGGGTTCGTACACCGATAAACTCATCTTT. Its protein product is CACDRLTGGSYTDKLIF.

A few counts support this clone. This may come from a read error, since a much larger clone is one base off. The same CDR3 is also encoded by other DNA sequences in this sample. V and J are TRDV2 and TRDJ1, with 10 bases matching TRDD3. Germline V gene sequence: CDR1 GEAIGNYY, CDR2 EKD. CDR3 length: 21 residues. V shed 3 bases, J shed 0 bases, and the junction held 21 bases outside the gene matches. CDR3 sequence reads: CACDGIVSMTGGFAHTDKLIF. The DNA of the CDR3 is TGTGCCTGTGACGGGATTGTCAGCATGACTGGGGGATTCGCCCACACCGATAAACTCATCTTT.